One T cell receptor (beta chain) is described in this entry. The antigen is unknown. This entry is derived from a study of PD-1 blockade in classical Hodgkin lymphoma. General study findings and limits: In newly diagnosed patients, baseline TCR diversity was reportedly below that of healthy donors. Possibly reflecting disease activity or prior therapy, repertoire differences have causes that remain undefined.

Time point defined: newly diagnosed, previously untreated cHL patient sample. CD4+ T cells were purified from thawed PBMCs by magnetic negative selection. The authors compared against newly diagnosed, untreated classical Hodgkin lymphoma PBMCs. Repertoires were generated with immunoSEQ multiplex PCR, while TCRdb's copy carries only in-frame clones and drops some. The sample lists just over 15,000 clones; about 86% were seen once. This clonotype was obtained from a human donor with classical Hodgkin lymphoma. The sample comprised CD4+ T cells from blood.

The CDR3 DNA is TGTGCCAGCAGCGAGGACGGCTACGAGCAGTACTTC. Translated, it gives CASSEDGYEQYF. J is TRBJ2-7 and V is TRBV5-6; no firm D call. The CDR3 contains 12 residues. Germline loops: CDR1 SGHDT, CDR2 YYEEEE. V lost 4 bases, J lost 3 bases, and 8 bases lay in between.